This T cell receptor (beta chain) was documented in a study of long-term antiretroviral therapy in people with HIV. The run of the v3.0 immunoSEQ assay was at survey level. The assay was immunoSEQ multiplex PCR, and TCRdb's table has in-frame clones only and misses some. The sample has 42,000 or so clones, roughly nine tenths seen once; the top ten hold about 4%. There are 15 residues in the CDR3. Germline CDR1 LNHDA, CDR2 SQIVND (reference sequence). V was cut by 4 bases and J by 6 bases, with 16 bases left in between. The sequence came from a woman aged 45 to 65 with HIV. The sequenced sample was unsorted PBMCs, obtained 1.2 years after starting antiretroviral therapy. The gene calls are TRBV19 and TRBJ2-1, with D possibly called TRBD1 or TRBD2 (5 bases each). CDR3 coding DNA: TGTGCCAGTAGTACAACCGGGACCCGGGGCAATGAGCAGTTCTTC. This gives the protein CASSTTGTRGNEQFF.